This entry lists 5 T cell receptor beta chains sequenced from one sample in a study of tumor and adjacent non-tumor tissue in lung cancer (dated by TCRdb to the late 2010s). The library was generated by multiplex PCR. Sequencing was performed on an Illumina HiSeq 2500. TCRbeta libraries were constructed through three rounds of nested PCR with primers (Table S4) according to protocols adapted from ARM-PCR. TCRdb applied fastp at Q25 and MiXCR to the public reads, then kept only in-frame beta chains. Here each entry gathers all rows of one CDR3 protein and keeps the most common genes and DNA. The sample includes approximately 62,000 distinct CDR3 sequences, with about 61% observed a single time. The ten largest clones add up to about 31% of the sample. Bulk unsorted tissue served as the source for RNA extraction, and RNA quality was assessed using a NanoDrop ND-1000 and an Agilent 2100. Distant non-tumor tissue taken more than 3 cm from the tumor edge was used as the normal lung sample.

Specimen: distant non-tumor lung tissue. These receptors all come from a man between 65 and 85 years old with non-small cell lung cancer.

Comments on this clonotype: A read error may account for a junction end that differs from germline. This chain joins TRBV28 and TRBJ2-7, with D uncertain. CDR3 length: 11 amino acids. CDR1 and CDR2 (germline): MDHEN, SYDVKM. CDR3 DNA sequence: TGTGCCTGCAGCCCCAGAGACGAGCAGTACTTC. Translation: CACSPRDEQYF. The complete variable domain, with remaining parts taken from reference TRBV28 and TRBJ2-7, reads DVKVTQSSRYLVKRTGEKVFLECVQDMDHENMFWYRQDPGLGLRLIYFSYDVKMKEKGDIPEGYSVSREKKERFSLILESASTNQTSMYLCACSPRDEQYFGPGTRLTVT.

In this sample, this clonotype turned up many times. A read error is possible here, since a much larger clone lies one base away. In DNA, the CDR3 is TGTACCAGCAGCTGGACTAGCACAGATACGCAGTATTTT. As protein: CTSSWTSTDTQYF. The chain recombines TRBV11-2 with TRBJ2-3, with D possibly matching TRBD2 (5 bases). Germline-derived CDR1 and CDR2 are SGHAT and FQNNGV. This CDR3 has 13 residues.

The chain employs TRBV5-6 and TRBJ2-1, with D uncertain. Per germline, CDR1 SGHDT and CDR2 YYEEEE. V was trimmed by 5 bases and J by 9 bases, leaving 18 bases between them. CDR3 length: 14 residues. CDR3 sequence reads: CASSRRAPAGEQFF. The CDR3 nucleotides read TGTGCCAGCAGTCGACGGGCGCCGGCAGGTGAGCAGTTCTTC. Complete variable domain (other parts from reference TRBV5-6 and TRBJ2-1): DAGVTQSPTHLIKTRGQQVTLRCSPKSGHDTVSWYQQALGQGPQFIFQYYEEEERQRGNFPDRFSGHQFPNYSSELNVNALLLGDSALYLCASSRRAPAGEQFFGPGTRLTVL.

As concerns this clonotype: A much larger clone lies a single base off, so this may be a read error. V gene TRBV5-4 combines with J gene TRBJ2-7; 7 bases agree with TRBD1. Germline V gene data show CDR1 as SGHNT and CDR2 as YYREEE (reference sequence). The CDR3 is 15 residues long. V trimming: 4 bases; J trimming: 6 bases; junction bases outside the gene matches: 13. In nucleotides, the CDR3 is TGTGCCAGCAGCGTGGGACAGTATCTCCACTCCGAGCAGTACTTC. Its translation: CASSVGQYLHSEQYF.

The table lists this clonotype with a few counts. This rearrangement joins TRBV2 to TRBJ2-1, with TRBD2 identical over 12 bases. The trim removed 8 bases at V and 7 bases at J, leaving 6 bases unmatched. The length of the CDR3 is 14 residues. Germline V gives CDR1 SNHLY, CDR2 FYNNEI. CDR3 sequence (DNA): TGTGCCAGCGTACTAGCGGGAGGAGGGAATGAGCAGTTCTTC. Its translation is CASVLAGGGNEQFF.